This T cell receptor beta chain was sequenced during a study of T cell responses to AZD1222 COVID-19 vaccine. CDR1 is LGHDT, CDR2 YNNKEL, per germline (reference sequence). With 3 bases clipped from V and 1 base from J, the junction kept 1 base outside the gene matches. CDR3 length: 14 residues. TCRdb's copy holds only in-frame clones and misses some; the assay was immunoSEQ multiplex PCR. The sample includes 95,000 to 150,000 clones, more than 85% of them seen just once. The sample here was peripheral blood, taken 28 days after the second AZD1222 dose. This clonotype was obtained from an adult who received the AZD1222 COVID-19 vaccine. The gene calls are TRBV3-1 (or the pseudogene TRBV3-2) and TRBJ2-7; 9 bases are shared with TRBD1. The CDR3 sequence is CASSHGTGSYEQYF. The CDR3 DNA reads as TGTGCCAGCAGCCATGGGACAGGGTCCTACGAGCAGTACTTC.